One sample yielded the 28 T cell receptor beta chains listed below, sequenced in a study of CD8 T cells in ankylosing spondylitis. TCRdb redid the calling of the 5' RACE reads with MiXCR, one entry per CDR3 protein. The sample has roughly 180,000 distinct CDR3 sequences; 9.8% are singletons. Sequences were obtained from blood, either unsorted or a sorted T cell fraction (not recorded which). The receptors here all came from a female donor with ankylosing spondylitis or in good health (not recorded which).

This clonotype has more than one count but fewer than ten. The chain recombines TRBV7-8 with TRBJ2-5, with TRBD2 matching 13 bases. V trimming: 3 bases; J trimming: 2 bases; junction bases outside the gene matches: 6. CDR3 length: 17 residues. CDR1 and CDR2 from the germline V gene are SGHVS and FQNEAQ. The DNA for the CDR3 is TGTGCCAGCAGCTTTCGGACTAGCGGGAGTGGGCAAGAGACCCAGTACTTC. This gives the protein CASSFRTSGSGQETQYF. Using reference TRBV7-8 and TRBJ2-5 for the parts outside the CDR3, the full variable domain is GAGVSQSPRYKVAKRGQDVALRCDPISGHVSLFWYQQALGQGPEFLTYFQNEAQLDKSGLPSDRFFAERPEGSVSTLKIQRTQQEDSAVYLCASSFRTSGSGQETQYFGPGTRLLVL.

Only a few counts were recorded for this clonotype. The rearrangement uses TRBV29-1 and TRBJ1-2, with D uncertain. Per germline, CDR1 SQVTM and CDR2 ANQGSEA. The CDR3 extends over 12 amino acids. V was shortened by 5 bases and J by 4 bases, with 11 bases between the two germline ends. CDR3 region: CSVQAGVYGYTF. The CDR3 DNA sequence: TGCAGCGTTCAGGCTGGAGTCTATGGCTACACCTTC. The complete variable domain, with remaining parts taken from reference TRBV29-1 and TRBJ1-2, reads SAVISQKPSRDICQRGTSLTIQCQVDSQVTMMFWYRQQPGQSLTLIATANQGSEATYESGFVIDKFPISRPNLTFSTLTVSNMSPEDSSIYLCSVQAGVYGYTFGSGTRLTVV.

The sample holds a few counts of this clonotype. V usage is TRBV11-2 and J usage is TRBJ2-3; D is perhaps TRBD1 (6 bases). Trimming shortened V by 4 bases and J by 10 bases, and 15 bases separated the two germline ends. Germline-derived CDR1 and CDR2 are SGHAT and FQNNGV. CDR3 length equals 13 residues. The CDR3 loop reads CASSSTGNQAQYF. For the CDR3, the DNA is TGTGCCAGCAGCTCCACAGGGAACCAGGCGCAGTATTTT. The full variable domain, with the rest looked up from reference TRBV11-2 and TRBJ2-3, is EAGVAQSPRYKIIEKRQSVAFWCNPISGHATLYWYQQILGQGPKLLIQFQNNGVVDDSQLPKDRFSAERLKGVDSTLKIQPAKLEDSAVYLCASSSTGNQAQYFGPGTRLTVL.

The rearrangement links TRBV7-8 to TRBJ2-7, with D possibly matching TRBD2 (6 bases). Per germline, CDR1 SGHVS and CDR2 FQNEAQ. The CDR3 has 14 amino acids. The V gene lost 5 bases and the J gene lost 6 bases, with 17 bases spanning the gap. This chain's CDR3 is CASSPRTKRGEQYF. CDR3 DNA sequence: TGTGCCAGCAGCCCGCGGACTAAACGCGGCGAGCAGTACTTC.

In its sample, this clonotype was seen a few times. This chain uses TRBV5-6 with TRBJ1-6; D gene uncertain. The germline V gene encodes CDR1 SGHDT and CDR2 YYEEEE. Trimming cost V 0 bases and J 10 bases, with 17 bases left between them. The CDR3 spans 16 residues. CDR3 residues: CASSLGGNPKASPLHF. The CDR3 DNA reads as TGTGCCAGCAGCTTGGGCGGCAACCCAAAAGCATCACCCCTCCACTTT.

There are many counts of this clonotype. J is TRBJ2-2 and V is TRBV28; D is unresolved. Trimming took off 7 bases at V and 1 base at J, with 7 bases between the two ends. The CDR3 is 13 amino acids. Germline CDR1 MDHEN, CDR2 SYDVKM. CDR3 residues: CASKRGNTGELFF. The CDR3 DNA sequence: TGTGCCAGCAAACGCGGGAACACCGGGGAGCTGTTTTTT.

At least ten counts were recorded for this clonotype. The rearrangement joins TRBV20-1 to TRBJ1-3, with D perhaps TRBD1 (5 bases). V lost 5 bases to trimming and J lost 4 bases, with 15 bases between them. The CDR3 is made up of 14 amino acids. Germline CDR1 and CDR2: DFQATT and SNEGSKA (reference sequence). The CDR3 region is CSAARGNPGNTIYF. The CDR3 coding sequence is TGCAGTGCTGCTCGGGGGAACCCGGGAAACACCATATATTTT.

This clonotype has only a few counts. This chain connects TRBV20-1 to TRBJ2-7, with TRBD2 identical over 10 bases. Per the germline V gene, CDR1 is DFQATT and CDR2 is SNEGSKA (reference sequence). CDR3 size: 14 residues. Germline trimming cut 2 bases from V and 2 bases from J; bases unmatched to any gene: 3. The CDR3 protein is CSARRTSGAYEQYF. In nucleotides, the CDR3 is TGCAGTGCTAGAAGGACTAGCGGAGCCTACGAGCAGTACTTC.

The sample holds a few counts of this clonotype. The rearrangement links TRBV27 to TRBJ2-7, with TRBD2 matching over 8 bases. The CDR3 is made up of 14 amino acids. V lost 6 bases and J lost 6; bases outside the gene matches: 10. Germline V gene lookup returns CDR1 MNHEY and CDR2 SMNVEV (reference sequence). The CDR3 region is CASSLRGGRPEQYF. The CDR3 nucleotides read TGTGCCAGCAGCCTTAGGGGCGGGAGGCCCGAGCAGTACTTC.

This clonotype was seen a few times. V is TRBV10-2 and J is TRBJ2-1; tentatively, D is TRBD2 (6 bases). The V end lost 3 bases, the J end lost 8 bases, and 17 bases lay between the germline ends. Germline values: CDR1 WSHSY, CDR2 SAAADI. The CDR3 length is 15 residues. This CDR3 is CASSEGNRRGHEQFF. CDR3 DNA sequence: TGCGCCAGCAGTGAAGGTAACCGGCGGGGCCATGAGCAGTTCTTC.

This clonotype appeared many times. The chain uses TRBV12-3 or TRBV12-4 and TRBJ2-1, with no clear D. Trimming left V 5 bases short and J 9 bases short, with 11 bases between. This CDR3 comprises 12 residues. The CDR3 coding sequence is TGTGCCAGCAGTGTTCTAGATGGTGAGCAGTTCTTC. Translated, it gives CASSVLDGEQFF.

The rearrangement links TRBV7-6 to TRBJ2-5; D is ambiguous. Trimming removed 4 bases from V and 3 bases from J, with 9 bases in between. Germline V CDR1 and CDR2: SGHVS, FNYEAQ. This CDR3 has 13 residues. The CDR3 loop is CASSSYGKETQYF. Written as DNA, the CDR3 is TGTGCCAGCAGCTCATATGGGAAAGAGACCCAGTACTTC.

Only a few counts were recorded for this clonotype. CDR3 in DNA: TGTGCCAGCAGACCGGACACTTACAATGAGCAGTTCTTC. As protein: CASRPDTYNEQFF. The V call is TRBV6-1, the J call TRBJ2-1; possibly TRBD1 for D (5 bases). From germline, CDR1 is MNHNS and CDR2 SASEGT. V lost 6 bases to trimming and J lost 4 bases, with 10 bases between them. This CDR3 is 13 amino acids long.

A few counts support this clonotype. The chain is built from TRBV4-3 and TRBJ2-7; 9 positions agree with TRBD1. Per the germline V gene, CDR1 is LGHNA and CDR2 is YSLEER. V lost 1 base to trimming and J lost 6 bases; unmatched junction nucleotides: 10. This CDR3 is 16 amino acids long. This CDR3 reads CASSQGGTGPLGEQYF. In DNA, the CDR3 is TGCGCCAGCAGCCAAGGGGGGACAGGGCCCCTCGGCGAGCAGTACTTC.

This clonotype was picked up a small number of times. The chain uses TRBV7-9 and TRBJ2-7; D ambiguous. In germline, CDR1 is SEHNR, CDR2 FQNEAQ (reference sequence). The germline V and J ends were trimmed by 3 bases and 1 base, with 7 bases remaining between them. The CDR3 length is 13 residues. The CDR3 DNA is TGTGCCAGCAGCTTCCAGTCTTCCTACGAGCAGTACTTC. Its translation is CASSFQSSYEQYF.

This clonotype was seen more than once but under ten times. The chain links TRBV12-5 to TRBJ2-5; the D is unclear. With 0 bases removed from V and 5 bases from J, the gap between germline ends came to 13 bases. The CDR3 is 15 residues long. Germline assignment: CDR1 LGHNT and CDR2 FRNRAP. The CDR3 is CASGLVPDVLETQYF. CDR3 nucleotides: TGTGCTAGTGGTTTGGTACCCGACGTTTTGGAGACCCAGTACTTC.

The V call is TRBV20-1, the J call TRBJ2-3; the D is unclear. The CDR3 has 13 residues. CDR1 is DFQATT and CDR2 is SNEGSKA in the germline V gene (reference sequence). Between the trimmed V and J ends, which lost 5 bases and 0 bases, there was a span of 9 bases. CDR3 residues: CSADSGSTDTQYF. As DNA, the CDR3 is TGCAGTGCTGATAGTGGGAGCACAGATACGCAGTATTTT.

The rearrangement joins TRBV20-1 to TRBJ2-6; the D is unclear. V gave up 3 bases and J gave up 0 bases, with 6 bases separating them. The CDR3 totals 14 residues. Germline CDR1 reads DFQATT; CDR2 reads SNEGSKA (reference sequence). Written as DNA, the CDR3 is TGCAGTGCTAGGGTGAGCTCTGGGGCCAACGTCCTGACTTTC. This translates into CSARVSSGANVLTF.

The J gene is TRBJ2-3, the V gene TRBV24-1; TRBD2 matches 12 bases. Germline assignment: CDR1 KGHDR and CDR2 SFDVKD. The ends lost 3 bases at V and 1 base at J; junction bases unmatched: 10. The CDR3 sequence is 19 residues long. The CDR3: CATSDPTSGSPVRTDTQYF. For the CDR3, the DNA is TGTGCCACCAGTGATCCGACTAGCGGGAGTCCAGTCCGCACAGATACGCAGTATTTT.

In nucleotides, the CDR3 is TGTGCCAGCAGTTTGCTGCAGGCCAATCAGCCCCAGCATTTT. Protein product: CASSLLQANQPQHF. V and J are TRBV27 and TRBJ1-5; D is unresolved. The V gene's germline CDR1 is MNHEY and CDR2 SMNVEV (reference sequence). There are 14 residues in the CDR3. V was cut by 3 bases and J by 3 bases, with 9 bases left in between.

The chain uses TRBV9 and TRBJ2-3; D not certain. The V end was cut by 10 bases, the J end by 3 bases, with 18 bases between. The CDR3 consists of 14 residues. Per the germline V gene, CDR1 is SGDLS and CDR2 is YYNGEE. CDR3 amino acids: CASQVGSTTDTQYF. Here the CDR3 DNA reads TGTGCCTCTCAGGTGGGGTCGACAACAGATACGCAGTATTTT. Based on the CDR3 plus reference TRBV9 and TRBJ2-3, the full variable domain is DSGVTQTPKHLITATGQRVTLRCSPRSGDLSVYWYQQSLDQGLQFLIQYYNGEERAKGNILERFSAQQFPDLHSELNLSSLELGDSALYFCASQVGSTTDTQYFGPGTRLTVL.

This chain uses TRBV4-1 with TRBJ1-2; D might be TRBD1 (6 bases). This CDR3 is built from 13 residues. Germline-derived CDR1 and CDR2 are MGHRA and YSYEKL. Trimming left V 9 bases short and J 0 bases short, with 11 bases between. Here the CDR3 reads CASKQGANYGYTF. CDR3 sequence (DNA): TGCGCCAGTAAACAGGGTGCTAACTATGGCTACACCTTC.

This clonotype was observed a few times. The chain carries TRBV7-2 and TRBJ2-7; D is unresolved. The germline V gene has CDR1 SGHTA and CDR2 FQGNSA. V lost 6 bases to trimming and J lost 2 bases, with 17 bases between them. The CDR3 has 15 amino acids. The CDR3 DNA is TGTGCCAGCAGTTTTTCGGAGCCGTACGCCTACGAGCAGTACTTC. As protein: CASSFSEPYAYEQYF.

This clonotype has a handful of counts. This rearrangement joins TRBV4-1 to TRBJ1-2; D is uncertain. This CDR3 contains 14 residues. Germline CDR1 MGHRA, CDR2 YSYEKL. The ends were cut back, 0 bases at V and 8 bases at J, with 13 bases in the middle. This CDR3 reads CASSQEVGSKGYTF. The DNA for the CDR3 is TGCGCCAGCAGCCAAGAAGTCGGATCCAAGGGCTACACCTTC.

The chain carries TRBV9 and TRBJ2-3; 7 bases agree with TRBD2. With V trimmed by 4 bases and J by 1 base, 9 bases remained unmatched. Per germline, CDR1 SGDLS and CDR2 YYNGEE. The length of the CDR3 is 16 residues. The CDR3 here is CASSPLWEGRTDTQYF. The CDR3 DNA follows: TGTGCCAGCAGCCCTCTGTGGGAGGGCCGCACAGATACGCAGTATTTT.

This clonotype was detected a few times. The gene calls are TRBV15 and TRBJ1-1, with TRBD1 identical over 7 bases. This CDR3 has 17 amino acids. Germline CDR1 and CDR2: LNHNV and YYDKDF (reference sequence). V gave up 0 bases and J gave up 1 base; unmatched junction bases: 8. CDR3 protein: CATSREGSGGTNTEAFF. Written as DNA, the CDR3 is TGTGCCACCAGCAGAGAAGGCTCAGGGGGGACGAACACTGAAGCTTTCTTT.

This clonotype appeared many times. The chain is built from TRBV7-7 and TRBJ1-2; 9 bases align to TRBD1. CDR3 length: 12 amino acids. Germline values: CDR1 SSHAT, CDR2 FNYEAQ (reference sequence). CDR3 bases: TGTGCTGTCAGGGACAGGGACAATGGCTACACCTTC. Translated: CAVRDRDNGYTF. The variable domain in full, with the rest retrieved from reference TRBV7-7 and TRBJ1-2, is GAGVSQSPRYKVTKRGQDVTLRCDPISSHATLYWYQQALGQGPEFLTYFNYEAQPDKSGLPSDRFSAERPEGSISTLTIQRTEQRDSAMYRCAVRDRDNGYTFGSGTRLTVV.

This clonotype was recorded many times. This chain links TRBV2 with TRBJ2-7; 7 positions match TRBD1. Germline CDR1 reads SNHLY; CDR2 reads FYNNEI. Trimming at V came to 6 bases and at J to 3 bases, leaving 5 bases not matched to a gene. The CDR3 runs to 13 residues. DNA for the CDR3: TGTGCCAGCAGCGGACAGGCTATCTACGAGCAGTACTTC. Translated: CASSGQAIYEQYF.